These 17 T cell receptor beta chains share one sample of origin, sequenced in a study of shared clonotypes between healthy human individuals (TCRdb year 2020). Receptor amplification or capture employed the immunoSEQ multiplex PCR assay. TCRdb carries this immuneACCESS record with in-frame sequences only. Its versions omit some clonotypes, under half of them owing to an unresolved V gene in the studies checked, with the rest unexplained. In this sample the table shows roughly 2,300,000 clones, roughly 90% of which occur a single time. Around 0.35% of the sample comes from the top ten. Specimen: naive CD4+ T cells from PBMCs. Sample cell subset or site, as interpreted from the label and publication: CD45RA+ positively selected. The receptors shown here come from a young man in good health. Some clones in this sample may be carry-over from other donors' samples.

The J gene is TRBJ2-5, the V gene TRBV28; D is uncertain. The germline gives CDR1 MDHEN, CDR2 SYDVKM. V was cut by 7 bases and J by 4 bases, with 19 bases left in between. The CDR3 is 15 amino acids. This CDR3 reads CASTPGPIRAETQYF. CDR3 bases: TGTGCCAGCACACCCGGACCGATTAGGGCAGAGACCCAGTACTTC.

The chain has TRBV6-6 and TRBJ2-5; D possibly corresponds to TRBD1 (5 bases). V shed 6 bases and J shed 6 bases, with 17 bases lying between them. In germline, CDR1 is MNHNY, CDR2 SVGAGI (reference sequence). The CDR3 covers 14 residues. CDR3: CASRQAGAQKTQYF. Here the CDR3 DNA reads TGTGCCAGCAGACAGGCAGGAGCCCAGAAGACCCAGTACTTC.

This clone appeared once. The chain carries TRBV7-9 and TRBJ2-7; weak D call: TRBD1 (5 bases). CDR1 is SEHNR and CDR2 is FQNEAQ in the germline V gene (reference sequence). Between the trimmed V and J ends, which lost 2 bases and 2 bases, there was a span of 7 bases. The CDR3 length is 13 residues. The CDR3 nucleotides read TGTGCCAGCAGCTTACGGACAACCTACGAGCAGTACTTC. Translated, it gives CASSLRTTYEQYF.

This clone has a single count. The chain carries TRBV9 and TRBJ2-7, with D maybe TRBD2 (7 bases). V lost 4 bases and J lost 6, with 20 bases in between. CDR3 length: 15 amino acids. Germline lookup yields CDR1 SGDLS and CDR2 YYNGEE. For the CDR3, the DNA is TGTGCCAGCAGCCTCAAACCAGGGGAGGGCCTCGAGCAGTACTTC. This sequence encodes CASSLKPGEGLEQYF.

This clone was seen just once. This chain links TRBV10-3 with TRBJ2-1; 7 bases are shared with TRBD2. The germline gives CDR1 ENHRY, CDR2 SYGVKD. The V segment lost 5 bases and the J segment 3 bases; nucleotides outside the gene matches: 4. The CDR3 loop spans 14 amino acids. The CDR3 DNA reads TGTGCCATCAGTCGCGCGGGAGACTACAATGAGCAGTTCTTC. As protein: CAISRAGDYNEQFF.

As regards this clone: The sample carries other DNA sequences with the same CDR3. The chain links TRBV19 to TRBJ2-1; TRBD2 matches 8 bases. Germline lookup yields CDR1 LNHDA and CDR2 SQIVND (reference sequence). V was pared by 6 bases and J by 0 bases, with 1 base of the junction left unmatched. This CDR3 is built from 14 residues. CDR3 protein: CASRSGSSYNEQFF. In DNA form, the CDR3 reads TGTGCCAGTAGGAGCGGGAGCTCCTACAATGAGCAGTTCTTC.

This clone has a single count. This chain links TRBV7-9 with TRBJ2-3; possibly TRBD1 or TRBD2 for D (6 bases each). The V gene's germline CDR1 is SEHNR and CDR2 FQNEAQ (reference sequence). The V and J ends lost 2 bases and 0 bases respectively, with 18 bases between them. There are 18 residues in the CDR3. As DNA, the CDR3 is TGTGCCAGCAGCTTATTCCGAGGGGGAGGCCCCAGCACAGATACGCAGTATTTT. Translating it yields CASSLFRGGGPSTDTQYF.

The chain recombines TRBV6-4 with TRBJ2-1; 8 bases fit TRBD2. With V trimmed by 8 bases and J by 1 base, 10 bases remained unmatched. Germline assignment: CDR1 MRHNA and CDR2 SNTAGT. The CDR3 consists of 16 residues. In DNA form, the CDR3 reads TGTGCCAGCCGCCGGGAGGGTGCGTTATCCTACAATGAGCAGTTCTTC. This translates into CASRREGALSYNEQFF.

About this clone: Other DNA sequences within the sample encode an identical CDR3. CDR3 amino acids: CASSLTVNYGYTF. The CDR3, as DNA: TGTGCCAGCAGCCTCACGGTTAACTATGGCTACACCTTC. The rearrangement joins TRBV5-5 to TRBJ1-2; D unresolved. Germline V CDR1 and CDR2: SGHKS, YYEKEE (reference sequence). V shed 4 bases and J shed 1 base, with 8 bases lying between them. This CDR3 region has 13 residues.

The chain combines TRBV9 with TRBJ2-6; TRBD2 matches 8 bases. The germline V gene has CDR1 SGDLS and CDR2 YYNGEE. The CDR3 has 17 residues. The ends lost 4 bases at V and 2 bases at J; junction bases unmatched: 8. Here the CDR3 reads CASSPSGRRPGANVLTF. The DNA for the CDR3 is TGTGCCAGCAGCCCCAGCGGGAGAAGGCCTGGGGCCAACGTCCTGACTTTC.

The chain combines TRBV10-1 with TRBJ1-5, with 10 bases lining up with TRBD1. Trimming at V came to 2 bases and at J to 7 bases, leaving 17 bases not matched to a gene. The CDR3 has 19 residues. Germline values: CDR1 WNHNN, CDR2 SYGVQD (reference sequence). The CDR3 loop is CASSEPPALEGQGKQPQHF. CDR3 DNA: TGCGCCAGCAGTGAGCCACCAGCCTTAGAGGGACAGGGGAAACAGCCCCAGCATTTT.

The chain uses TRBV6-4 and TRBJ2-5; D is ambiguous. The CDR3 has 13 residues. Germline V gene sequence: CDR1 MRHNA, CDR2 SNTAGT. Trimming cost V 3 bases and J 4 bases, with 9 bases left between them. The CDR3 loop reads CASSELAGETQYF. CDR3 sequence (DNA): TGTGCCAGCAGTGAATTGGCCGGAGAGACCCAGTACTTC.

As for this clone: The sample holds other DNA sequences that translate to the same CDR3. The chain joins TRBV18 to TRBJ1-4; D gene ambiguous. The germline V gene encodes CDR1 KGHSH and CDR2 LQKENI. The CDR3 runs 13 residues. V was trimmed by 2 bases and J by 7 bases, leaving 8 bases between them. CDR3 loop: CASSPGVREKLFF. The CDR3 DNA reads TGTGCCAGCTCACCAGGGGTACGTGAAAAACTGTTTTTT.

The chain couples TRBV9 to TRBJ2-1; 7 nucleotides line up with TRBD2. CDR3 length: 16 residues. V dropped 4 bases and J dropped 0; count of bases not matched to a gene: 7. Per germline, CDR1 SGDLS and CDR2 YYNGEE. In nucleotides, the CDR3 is TGTGCCAGCAGCACCCTGGGAGGGAGCTCCTACAATGAGCAGTTCTTC. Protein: CASSTLGGSSYNEQFF.

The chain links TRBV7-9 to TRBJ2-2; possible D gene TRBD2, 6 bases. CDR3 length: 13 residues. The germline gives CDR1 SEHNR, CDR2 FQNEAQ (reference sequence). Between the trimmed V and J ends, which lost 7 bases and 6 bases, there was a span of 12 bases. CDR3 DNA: TGTGCCAGCACCGAGTCGGGGGCCGGGGAGCTGTTTTTT. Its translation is CASTESGAGELFF.

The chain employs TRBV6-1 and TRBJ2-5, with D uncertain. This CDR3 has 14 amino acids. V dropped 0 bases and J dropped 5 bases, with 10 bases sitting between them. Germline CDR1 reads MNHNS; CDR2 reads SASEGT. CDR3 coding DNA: TGTGCCAGCAGTGAAGCGCCCGGTTTGGAGACCCAGTACTTC. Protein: CASSEAPGLETQYF.

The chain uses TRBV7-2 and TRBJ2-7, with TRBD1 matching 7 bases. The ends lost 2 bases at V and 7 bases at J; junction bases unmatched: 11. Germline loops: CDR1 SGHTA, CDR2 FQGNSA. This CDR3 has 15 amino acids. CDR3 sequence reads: CASSLRRTGMGEQYF. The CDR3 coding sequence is TGTGCCAGCAGCTTAAGAAGGACAGGTATGGGGGAGCAGTACTTC.